This T cell receptor (beta chain) was obtained from a study of T cells in Graves' hyperthyroidism and ophthalmopathy. Whole-study findings and limits: Median prediction lead before ophthalmopathy onset was 6.5 months with the model.

This clonotype was observed a few times. Its antigen is not identified. For the diagnoses, clinical symptoms, serum thyroxine and TRAb, thyroid ultrasound and orbital computed tomography were used. Looked up from germline, CDR1 is MNHNS and CDR2 is SASEGT. The ends were cut back, 4 bases at V and 3 bases at J, with 30 bases in the middle. The CDR3 covers 21 residues. Authors of the study amplified TCR beta CDR3 regions from RNA transcripts. Initially, a first-round RT-PCR of the TCR CDR3 employed the HTBI primer set. TCRdb used MiXCR to reprocess the multiplex PCR reads, holding one entry per CDR3 protein. Of 650,000 to 700,000 distinct CDR3 sequences in the sample, roughly a sixth were seen once.

This TCR was sampled from a man aged 45-60 years with Graves' hyperthyroidism. V usage is TRBV6-1 and J usage is TRBJ2-2; D might be TRBD1 (6 bases). Sequenced: blood. CDR3: CASSALQGARLAHLYTGELFF. Here the CDR3 DNA reads TGTGCCAGCAGTGCCTTACAGGGCGCCCGCCTAGCTCATCTCTACACCGGGGAGCTGTTTTTT.